The 29 T cell receptor beta chains below come from one sample, sequenced in a study of cytomegalovirus exposure and HLA in healthy donors. It was with 60 Vbeta and 13 Jbeta primers that the PCR ran. Only in-frame clones appear in the TCRdb table, and some are missing; sequencing was by immunoSEQ multiplex PCR. The listing records approximately 190,000 clones. Sequencing input: PBMCs. The origin of the receptors is a boy younger than 18 in good health and CMV-seronegative.

The CDR3 reads CASSPKRVADTQYF. The CDR3 DNA reads as TGTGCCAGCAGCCCTAAGCGGGTCGCAGATACGCAGTATTTT. The rearrangement uses TRBV7-9 and TRBJ2-3; D might be TRBD2 (6 bases). Germline V gene sequence: CDR1 SEHNR, CDR2 FQNEAQ (reference sequence). This CDR3 contains 14 residues. The V end lost 5 bases, the J end lost 4 bases, and 13 bases lay between the germline ends.

The V call is TRBV25-1, the J call TRBJ1-1; D not resolved. The CDR3 runs 15 residues. Deletions cut 7 bases from V and 1 base from J, with 16 bases between. The germline gives CDR1 MGHDK, CDR2 SYGVNS. The CDR3 sequence: CASKSSSTGNTEAFF. DNA for the CDR3: TGTGCCAGCAAGTCGTCTTCGACGGGGAACACTGAAGCTTTCTTT.

The chain uses TRBV7-9 and TRBJ1-1; 12 bases agree with TRBD1. Germline lookup yields CDR1 SEHNR and CDR2 FQNEAQ (reference sequence). The V and J ends lost 4 bases and 5 bases, in that order; junction bases with no gene match: 8. The CDR3 covers 16 residues. In nucleotides, the CDR3 is TGTGCCAGCAGCTCCCGGGACAGGGGGCTCCGGACTGAAGCTTTCTTT. Its protein is CASSSRDRGLRTEAFF.

The chain combines TRBV6-5 with TRBJ2-1; 10 nucleotides line up with TRBD1. This CDR3 comprises 15 residues. The V gene's germline CDR1 is MNHEY and CDR2 SVGAGI. The V segment lost 6 bases and the J segment 3 bases; nucleotides outside the gene matches: 5. CDR3 region: CASSTDRGGYNEQFF. In DNA, the CDR3 is TGTGCCAGCAGCACGGACAGGGGGGGCTACAATGAGCAGTTCTTC.

The chain combines TRBV11-2 with TRBJ2-1, with TRBD2 matching over 14 bases. Unmatched junction bases numbered 2, after V lost 5 bases and J lost 8 bases. The CDR3 loop spans 14 amino acids. Germline V gene sequence: CDR1 SGHAT, CDR2 FQNNGV. In DNA, the CDR3 is TGTGCCAGCAGCCCGGGACTAGCGGGGGATGAGCAGTTCTTC. As protein: CASSPGLAGDEQFF.

The chain links TRBV28 to TRBJ2-7, with 9 bases that match TRBD1. The germline V gene encodes CDR1 MDHEN and CDR2 SYDVKM. V lost 5 bases, J lost 4 bases, and 9 bases stayed unmatched. The CDR3 is made up of 15 amino acids. The CDR3 loop reads CASSTRDRVTYEQYF. Here the CDR3 DNA reads TGTGCCAGCAGTACCCGGGACAGGGTAACATACGAGCAGTACTTC.

The J gene is TRBJ2-5, the V gene TRBV5-1; TRBD1 might be the D (5 bases). CDR1 SGHRS and CDR2 YFSETQ come from the germline V gene. V lost 0 bases to trimming and J lost 5 bases, with 14 bases between them. The CDR3 is made up of 15 amino acids. The CDR3 DNA reads as TGCGCCAGCAGCTTGGACTATACAACAGGCGAGACCCAGTACTTC. As protein: CASSLDYTTGETQYF. Supplemented by reference TRBV5-1 and TRBJ2-5, the full variable domain reads KAGVTQTPRYLIKTRGQQVTLSCSPISGHRSVSWYQQTPGQGLQFLFEYFSETQRNKGNFPGRFSGRQFSNSRSEMNVSTLELGDSALYLCASSLDYTTGETQYFGPGTRLLVL.

This chain links TRBV4-1 with TRBJ1-5; D remains unclear. Germline values: CDR1 MGHRA, CDR2 YSYEKL. The germline V and J ends were trimmed by 0 bases and 7 bases, with 10 bases remaining between them. This CDR3 has 14 amino acids. CDR3 in amino acids: CASSQERAGQPQHF. DNA of the CDR3: TGCGCCAGCAGCCAAGAGAGGGCGGGACAGCCCCAGCATTTT.

The chain recombines TRBV28 with TRBJ2-7; TRBD2 might be the D (6 bases). This CDR3 comprises 11 residues. Germline CDR1 and CDR2: MDHEN and SYDVKM. V was cut by 8 bases and J by 3 bases, with 8 bases left in between. The CDR3 DNA reads TGTGCCAGCGGGGGGAACTACGAGCAGTACTTC. Its protein product is CASGGNYEQYF.

J is TRBJ2-1 and V is TRBV5-1, with 8 bases fitting TRBD2. There are 16 residues in the CDR3. V was pared by 1 base and J by 9 bases, with 12 bases of the junction left unmatched. Germline values: CDR1 SGHRS, CDR2 YFSETQ. CDR3 amino acids: CASSLMVGGEFGEQFF. For the CDR3, the DNA is TGCGCCAGCAGCTTGATGGTCGGGGGGGAATTTGGTGAGCAGTTCTTC. Combining the CDR3 with reference TRBV5-1 and TRBJ2-1 gives the whole variable domain KAGVTQTPRYLIKTRGQQVTLSCSPISGHRSVSWYQQTPGQGLQFLFEYFSETQRNKGNFPGRFSGRQFSNSRSEMNVSTLELGDSALYLCASSLMVGGEFGEQFFGPGTRLTVL.

The V gene is TRBV18, the J gene TRBJ1-2, with 10 positions matching TRBD1. The CDR3 sequence is 15 residues long. In germline, CDR1 is KGHSH, CDR2 LQKENI. V shed 3 bases, J shed 6 bases, and the junction held 7 bases outside the gene matches. The CDR3 spells CASSPLGQGSNGYTF. CDR3 DNA: TGTGCCAGCTCACCTTTGGGACAGGGGTCGAATGGCTACACCTTC. The complete variable domain, with remaining parts taken from reference TRBV18 and TRBJ1-2, reads NAGVMQNPRHLVRRRGQEARLRCSPMKGHSHVYWYRQLPEEGLKFMVYLQKENIIDESGMPKERFSAEFPKEGPSILRIQQVVRGDSAAYFCASSPLGQGSNGYTFGSGTRLTVV.

The chain combines TRBV14 with TRBJ2-2; D is unclear. This CDR3 comprises 14 residues. The germline V gene encodes CDR1 SGHDN and CDR2 FVKESK. V lost 3 bases to trimming and J lost 4 bases, with 9 bases between them. In DNA form, the CDR3 reads TGTGCCAGCAGCCACCTGGAGCCCACCGGGGAGCTGTTTTTT. Translating it yields CASSHLEPTGELFF.

The chain carries TRBV10-2 and TRBJ2-1; 7 bases are a match to TRBD2. J was trimmed by 0 bases and V by 6 bases; bases with no gene match: 5. The CDR3 is 15 amino acids. Germline V lookup: CDR1 WSHSY, CDR2 SAAADI. The CDR3 sequence: CASSLGLDSYNEQFF. The CDR3, as DNA: TGCGCCAGCAGCCTCGGACTAGACTCCTACAATGAGCAGTTCTTC.

This chain joins TRBV28 and TRBJ1-6; D might be TRBD1 (6 bases). V was cut by 6 bases and J by 7 bases, with 19 bases left in between. Germline CDR1 MDHEN, CDR2 SYDVKM. The CDR3 spans 16 residues. In DNA form, the CDR3 reads TGTGCCAGCAGAGGGGGGGAGGCTGGCAGGAATTCACCCCTCCACTTT. This encodes CASRGGEAGRNSPLHF. Supplemented by reference TRBV28 and TRBJ1-6, the full variable domain reads DVKVTQSSRYLVKRTGEKVFLECVQDMDHENMFWYRQDPGLGLRLIYFSYDVKMKEKGDIPEGYSVSREKKERFSLILESASTNQTSMYLCASRGGEAGRNSPLHFGNGTRLTVT.

CDR3 sequence: CASSRDRVASPLHF. CDR3 coding DNA: TGCGCCAGCAGCCGGGACAGGGTTGCTTCACCCCTCCACTTT. The V and J genes are TRBV4-3 and TRBJ1-6; 9 bases are a match to TRBD1. After removal of 4 bases from V and 9 bases from J, the junction contained 4 bases not matched to a gene. The CDR3 is 14 residues long. Germline CDR1 LGHNA, CDR2 YSLEER.

The CDR3 region has the DNA TGTGCCAGCAGCTTAGGTCAGGGCTCTGGGGCCAACGTCCTGACTTTC. Translating gives CASSLGQGSGANVLTF. The genes are TRBV7-9 and TRBJ2-6; tentative D call: TRBD1 (5 bases). Germline V gene lookup returns CDR1 SEHNR and CDR2 FQNEAQ (reference sequence). The CDR3 spans 16 residues. Trimming shortened V by 1 base and J by 0 bases, and 7 bases separated the two germline ends.

The CDR3 DNA is TGTGCCAGCAGCGGGGGACAGGGGAATGAGCAGTTCTTC. As protein: CASSGGQGNEQFF. The rearrangement uses TRBV5-4 and TRBJ2-1, with TRBD1 matching over 10 bases. CDR3 length: 13 amino acids. Trimming at V came to 4 bases and at J to 7 bases, leaving 2 bases not matched to a gene. Germline V gene lookup returns CDR1 SGHNT and CDR2 YYREEE (reference sequence).

The chain links TRBV7-3 to TRBJ2-2, with D possibly TRBD2 on 6 matching bases. CDR1 and CDR2 from the germline V gene are SGHTA and FQGTGA. The V gene lost 2 bases and the J gene lost 0 bases, with 13 bases spanning the gap. The CDR3 totals 17 residues. Written as DNA, the CDR3 is TGTGCCAGCAGCTTACTTGGCCCGGGGGCGAACACCGGGGAGCTGTTTTTT. This encodes CASSLLGPGANTGELFF.

J is TRBJ2-3 and V is TRBV5-4; 8 positions match TRBD2. The V gene's germline CDR1 is SGHNT and CDR2 YYREEE (reference sequence). The CDR3 contains 15 residues. V trimming: 1 base; J trimming: 6 bases; junction bases outside the gene matches: 7. The CDR3 DNA is TGTGCCAGCAGCTTGTCGGGGGGGCCGGGTGATACGCAGTATTTT. As protein: CASSLSGGPGDTQYF.

The genes are TRBV6-1 and TRBJ1-1; D is unresolved. Germline V gene data show CDR1 as MNHNS and CDR2 as SASEGT. The CDR3 is 13 residues long. With 3 bases removed from V and 1 base from J, the gap between germline ends came to 6 bases. The CDR3 reads CASSDRQNTEAFF. CDR3 DNA: TGTGCCAGCAGTGACAGACAGAACACTGAAGCTTTCTTT.

The gene calls are TRBV6-6 and TRBJ1-3; 8 bases are a match to TRBD1. V gave up 4 bases and J gave up 2 bases; unmatched junction bases: 7. This CDR3 has 16 amino acids. CDR1 is MNHNY, CDR2 SVGAGI, per germline (reference sequence). CDR3 sequence: CASSLSGTGAGNTIYF. The CDR3, as DNA: TGTGCCAGCAGTTTATCCGGGACAGGAGCTGGAAACACCATATATTTT.

The CDR3, as DNA: TGTGCCAGCAGCTTTAGGGGGACCCCGGAGACCCAGTACTTC. It specifies CASSFRGTPETQYF. The rearrangement links TRBV13 to TRBJ2-5; weak D call: TRBD1 (6 bases). CDR1 PRHDT and CDR2 FYEKMQ come from the germline V gene (reference sequence). V shed 3 bases and J shed 5 bases, with 13 bases lying between them. The CDR3 is made up of 14 amino acids.

The V gene is TRBV28, the J gene TRBJ2-2; 11 bases fit TRBD2. The ends lost 8 bases at V and 5 bases at J; junction bases unmatched: 7. CDR3 length: 15 residues. Germline V CDR1 and CDR2: MDHEN, SYDVKM. In DNA form, the CDR3 reads TGTGCCAGCGAGACTAGCGGGGTACCTACCGGGGAGCTGTTTTTT. Translated: CASETSGVPTGELFF.

This chain links TRBV7-9 with TRBJ2-6; D unresolved. CDR3 length: 15 amino acids. Germline CDR1 and CDR2: SEHNR and FQNEAQ (reference sequence). V was cut by 1 base and J by 0 bases, with 4 bases left in between. CDR3 amino acids: CASSLVSSGANVLTF. As DNA, the CDR3 is TGTGCCAGCAGCTTAGTTAGCTCTGGGGCCAACGTCCTGACTTTC.

The J gene is TRBJ2-1, the V gene TRBV5-1; a possible D gene is TRBD1 (6 bases). CDR3 size: 15 residues. Trimming took 0 bases from V and 6 from J, leaving 13 bases between them. Germline CDR1 SGHRS, CDR2 YFSETQ. DNA of the CDR3: TGCGCCAGCAGCTTGGCGGCAGGGGTGAGCAATGAGCAGTTCTTC. Residues: CASSLAAGVSNEQFF.

This chain links TRBV5-4 with TRBJ2-1; the match to TRBD2 covers 7 bases. V lost 2 bases, J lost 9 bases, and 17 bases stayed unmatched. CDR1 and CDR2 (germline): SGHNT, YYREEE (reference sequence). The CDR3 consists of 17 residues. This CDR3 is CASSLNLGLGGRIEQFF. The CDR3 DNA sequence: TGTGCCAGCAGCTTAAATCTCGGACTAGGCGGGCGAATTGAGCAGTTCTTC.

The V call is TRBV4-1, the J call TRBJ2-1, with 8 positions matching TRBD2. The V gene end was trimmed by 6 bases and the J gene end by 5 bases; junction bases not matched to a gene: 6. CDR3 length: 14 residues. From germline, CDR1 is MGHRA and CDR2 YSYEKL. DNA for the CDR3: TGCGCCAGCAGGGAAGCGGGGGCTAACAATGAGCAGTTCTTC. Translation gives CASREAGANNEQFF.

This chain connects TRBV7-2 to TRBJ1-2; tentatively, D is TRBD1 (5 bases). The CDR3 totals 17 residues. The V gene's germline CDR1 is SGHTA and CDR2 FQGNSA. Trimming shortened V by 5 bases and J by 2 bases, and 21 bases separated the two germline ends. CDR3 nucleotide sequence: TGTGCCAGCAGCAACGGTTGGGGGGGGTCTCAAAACTATGGCTACACCTTC. It encodes CASSNGWGGSQNYGYTF.

The chain recombines TRBV28 with TRBJ1-2; TRBD1 agrees at 8 bases. Losses at the gene ends were 7 bases for V and 8 bases for J; bases not matched to a gene: 21. CDR3 length: 17 residues. CDR1 and CDR2 from the germline V gene are MDHEN and SYDVKM. The CDR3: CASTNSLGQVPLRGYTF. The CDR3 bases are TGTGCCAGCACGAACTCCCTGGGACAGGTGCCTTTAAGGGGCTACACCTTC.